This TCR beta chain was found in a study of T cells after yellow fever vaccination. Study conclusions and caveats: Post-booster reappearance was seen for most primary-vaccination clones (about 96% CD4, 75% to 90% CD8).

Note on this clonotype: The target antigen is unknown.

Trimming removed 5 bases from V and 2 bases from J, with 14 bases in between. Germline lookup yields CDR1 MNHNS and CDR2 SASEGT. The CDR3 length is 15 residues. Using its own MiXCR run on the 5' RACE reads, TCRdb lists one record per CDR3 protein. The sample gives 610,000 or so distinct CDR3 sequences, roughly 12% of which show up once; around 14% is in the top ten. Here the sequenced sample was PBMCs, taken on the day of the yellow fever booster vaccination. This chain links TRBV6-1 with TRBJ2-3, with D tentatively TRBD1 or TRBD2 (5 bases each). This receptor was identified in a young man who received the YFV17D yellow fever vaccine. The CDR3: CASSPRRGITDTQYF. The CDR3, as DNA: TGTGCCAGCAGTCCCCGCCGGGGCATCACAGATACGCAGTATTTT.